One sample yielded the 21 T cell receptor beta chains listed below, sequenced in a study of low-dose radiotherapy and immunotherapy resistance in tumors. Sample time point: before trial treatment. Alpha and beta chains were covered, as first-strand cDNA relied on TRAV- and TRBV-specific primers. TCR amplification ran 15 to 25 PCR cycles using constant-region and V-primer adapter primers. TCRdb recomputed calls from the reads with MiXCR, one row per CDR3 protein. The sample holds tens of thousands of distinct CDR3 sequences, 30% to 40% seen once. Sequencing was performed on PBMCs, taken before treatment. The receptor set was obtained from a female donor with ovarian cancer.

This clonotype came up many times. J is TRBJ2-1 and V is TRBV4-2; 8 bases fit TRBD2. The germline V gene has CDR1 LGHNA and CDR2 YNFKEQ. The ends lost 1 base at V and 0 bases at J; junction bases unmatched: 2. This CDR3 region has 16 residues. Written as DNA, the CDR3 is TGTGCCAGCAGCCAAGTCGGGACTAGCTCCTACAATGAGCAGTTCTTC. Translated: CASSQVGTSSYNEQFF.

This clonotype was counted many times. The chain carries TRBV20-1 and TRBJ2-5; D is perhaps TRBD1 (5 bases). Between the trimmed V and J ends, which lost 3 bases and 7 bases, there was a span of 12 bases. The CDR3 is 12 amino acids. Germline V lookup: CDR1 DFQATT, CDR2 SNEGSKA (reference sequence). CDR3 bases: TGCAGTGCTAGTGCCTTTAGGGGGACCCAGTACTTC. Protein sequence: CSASAFRGTQYF.

The V call is TRBV27, the J call TRBJ2-3; 8 positions agree with TRBD2. This CDR3 has 16 amino acids. From germline, CDR1 is MNHEY and CDR2 SMNVEV (reference sequence). J was trimmed by 3 bases and V by 4 bases; bases with no gene match: 9. The CDR3: CASSSLSGRTTDTQYF. The DNA of the CDR3 is TGTGCCAGCAGTTCGTTAAGCGGGAGAACGACAGATACGCAGTATTTT.

Comment on this clonotype: With a far larger clone one base away, a read error is the likely cause. The chain joins TRBV6-2 or TRBV6-3 to TRBJ2-7; D might be TRBD2 (6 bases). CDR1 MNHEY and CDR2 SVGEGT come from the germline V gene. This CDR3 is 12 amino acids long. The CDR3 spells CASRGDWYEHYF. DNA of the CDR3: TGTGCCAGCAGGGGGGACTGGTACGAGCATTACTTC.

This chain uses TRBV7-8 with TRBJ2-5; D remains ambiguous. Trimming shortened V by 5 bases and J by 4 bases, and 11 bases separated the two germline ends. The CDR3 runs to 13 residues. Germline loops: CDR1 SGHVS, CDR2 FQNEAQ. The CDR3 DNA is TGTGCCAGCAGCACTCGGGCCCCAGAGACCCAGTACTTC. This encodes CASSTRAPETQYF.

The rearrangement uses TRBV5-8 and TRBJ2-3; 7 bases line up with TRBD1. J was trimmed by 2 bases and V by 7 bases; bases with no gene match: 7. This CDR3 is 14 amino acids long. Per germline, CDR1 SGHTS and CDR2 YDEGEE. The CDR3 here is CASLVQGVTDTQYF. The CDR3 DNA sequence: TGTGCCAGCTTGGTGCAGGGGGTCACAGATACGCAGTATTTT.

The chain joins TRBV6-1 to TRBJ2-3, with a possible D match to TRBD2 (6 bases). This CDR3 contains 13 residues. Germline values: CDR1 MNHNS, CDR2 SASEGT. The germline V and J ends were trimmed by 1 base and 8 bases, with 10 bases remaining between them. The CDR3 DNA sequence: TGTGCCAGCAGTGAAGTGCGGGACCGTACGCAGTATTTT. Translated, it gives CASSEVRDRTQYF.

At least ten counts were recorded for this clonotype. The CDR3 bases are TGTGCCAGCAGCATACTGGGACAGGGAGTAACAGATACGCAGTATTTT. Encoded protein: CASSILGQGVTDTQYF. The chain is built from TRBV5-8 and TRBJ2-3; 9 nucleotides match TRBD1. Germline loops: CDR1 SGHTS, CDR2 YDEGEE. The V gene end was trimmed by 4 bases and the J gene end by 3 bases; junction bases not matched to a gene: 9. CDR3 length equals 16 residues.

The chain has TRBV28 and TRBJ1-5; D perhaps matches TRBD1 (5 bases). From germline, CDR1 is MDHEN and CDR2 SYDVKM. The CDR3 is made up of 13 amino acids. Between the trimmed V and J ends, which lost 7 bases and 6 bases, there was a span of 13 bases. The DNA for the CDR3 is TGTGCCAGCACAATCCAAGGGGTTCAGCCCCAGCATTTT. This sequence encodes CASTIQGVQPQHF.

Many counts were recorded for this clonotype. The chain combines TRBV5-1 with TRBJ1-2; TRBD1 aligns across 9 bases. The CDR3 consists of 16 residues. CDR1 and CDR2 (germline): SGHRS, YFSETQ. Losses at the gene ends were 0 bases for V and 6 bases for J; bases not matched to a gene: 9. The CDR3 DNA sequence: TGCGCCAGCAGCTTGGCCCCGCGGACAGGGGATCATGGCTACACCTTC. Its protein is CASSLAPRTGDHGYTF.

There are many counts of this clonotype. This sequence joins TRBV28 and TRBJ2-1, with 8 bases aligning to TRBD2. The ends lost 2 bases at V and 5 bases at J; junction bases unmatched: 5. This CDR3 contains 15 residues. Germline values: CDR1 MDHEN, CDR2 SYDVKM. The DNA of the CDR3 is TGTGCCAGCAGTTTAGGGCTAGCGGGTAACAATGAGCAGTTCTTC. Translating gives CASSLGLAGNNEQFF.

In its sample, this clonotype was seen a few times. The chain employs TRBV24-1 and TRBJ2-1; D is uncertain. Germline assignment: CDR1 KGHDR and CDR2 SFDVKD. V lost 5 bases and J lost 4, with 8 bases in between. CDR3 size: 13 residues. CDR3 sequence reads: CATSAPRYNEQFF. In nucleotides, the CDR3 is TGTGCCACCAGTGCCCCCAGGTACAATGAGCAGTTCTTC.

This clonotype was observed many times. The chain combines TRBV30 with TRBJ1-2; the D gene is possibly TRBD1 (6 bases). Germline CDR1 reads GTSNPN; CDR2 reads SVGIG (reference sequence). V was clipped by 2 bases and J by 5 bases, with 9 bases between them. The CDR3 runs 12 residues. CDR3 nucleotides: TGTGCCTGGAGTCCACAGGGTTATGGCTACACCTTC. It translates to CAWSPQGYGYTF.

This clonotype was found many times. The V call is TRBV28, the J call TRBJ2-3; D call uncertain. V was pared by 2 bases and J by 0 bases, with 6 bases between. There are 14 residues in the CDR3. CDR1 and CDR2 from the germline V gene are MDHEN and SYDVKM. The CDR3 DNA follows: TGTGCCAGCAGTTTAACAACTAGCACAGATACGCAGTATTTT. As protein: CASSLTTSTDTQYF.

The CDR3 is CASSLYSGDTQYF. The DNA of the CDR3 is TGTGCCAGCAGCCTGTATTCTGGGGATACGCAGTATTTT. The chain links TRBV11-2 to TRBJ2-3, with no clear D. Germline values: CDR1 SGHAT, CDR2 FQNNGV. The CDR3 is 13 amino acids. Trimming stripped 5 bases from V and 6 bases from J, with 12 bases between.

This clonotype was recorded many times. The chain links TRBV4-1 to TRBJ2-5, with TRBD1 identical over 8 bases. Germline CDR1 reads MGHRA; CDR2 reads YSYEKL. The CDR3 is made up of 15 amino acids. V dropped 0 bases and J dropped 5; count of bases not matched to a gene: 5. The CDR3 loop reads CASSQEGTGGETQYF. The DNA for the CDR3 is TGCGCCAGCAGCCAAGAGGGAACAGGGGGGGAGACCCAGTACTTC.

The V and J genes are TRBV5-4 and TRBJ2-3, with D perhaps matching TRBD1 or TRBD2 (5 bases each). The CDR3 length is 16 residues. The germline V and J ends were trimmed by 4 bases and 1 base, with 16 bases remaining between them. The germline V gene has CDR1 SGHNT and CDR2 YYREEE (reference sequence). This chain's CDR3 is CASSPTGASGTDTQYF. For the CDR3, the DNA is TGTGCCAGCAGCCCGACCGGGGCCTCGGGCACAGATACGCAGTATTTT.

This clonotype was found many times. The chain combines TRBV2 with TRBJ2-3; no reliable D call. Germline V lookup: CDR1 SNHLY, CDR2 FYNNEI. The CDR3 sequence is 15 residues long. V dropped 6 bases and J dropped 3 bases, with 16 bases sitting between them. CDR3 DNA sequence: TGTGCCAGCAGGCCCCCTCGAATGGGGACAGATACGCAGTATTTT. It encodes CASRPPRMGTDTQYF.

This clonotype was seen a handful of times. One base away lies a much larger clone, so this may be a sequencing read error. The rearrangement joins TRBV6-2 or TRBV6-3 to TRBJ2-5; the match to TRBD2 covers 9 bases. The length of the CDR3 is 21 residues. The V gene's germline CDR1 is MNHEY and CDR2 SVGEGT. Trimming cost V 2 bases and J 2 bases; bases outside gene matches: 21. In nucleotides, the CDR3 is TGTGCCAGCAGTTACGATACACAAGGGTTTTGGGCTAGCGGGGCTCAAGAGACCCAGTACTTC. Translating it yields CASSYDTQGFWASGAQETQYF.

On this clonotype itself: This probably arose from a read error, given a far larger clone one base away. V is TRBV11-3 and J is TRBJ2-1, with 7 bases fitting TRBD2. The CDR3 consists of 13 residues. Germline lookup yields CDR1 SGHNT and CDR2 YENEEA. J was trimmed by 8 bases and V by 8 bases; bases with no gene match: 9. The CDR3 sequence: CASSPRTSHEQFF. CDR3 nucleotide sequence: TGTGCCAGCTCACCGAGGACTAGTCATGAGCAGTTCTTC.

This clonotype was found many times. The chain joins TRBV29-1 to TRBJ1-2, with no clear D. The CDR3 extends over 12 amino acids. Germline lookup yields CDR1 SQVTM and CDR2 ANQGSEA. Trimming removed 7 bases from V and 5 bases from J, with 14 bases in between. CDR3 nucleotides: TGCAGCGCTCGACACGAATTATATGGCTACACCTTC. This encodes CSARHELYGYTF.